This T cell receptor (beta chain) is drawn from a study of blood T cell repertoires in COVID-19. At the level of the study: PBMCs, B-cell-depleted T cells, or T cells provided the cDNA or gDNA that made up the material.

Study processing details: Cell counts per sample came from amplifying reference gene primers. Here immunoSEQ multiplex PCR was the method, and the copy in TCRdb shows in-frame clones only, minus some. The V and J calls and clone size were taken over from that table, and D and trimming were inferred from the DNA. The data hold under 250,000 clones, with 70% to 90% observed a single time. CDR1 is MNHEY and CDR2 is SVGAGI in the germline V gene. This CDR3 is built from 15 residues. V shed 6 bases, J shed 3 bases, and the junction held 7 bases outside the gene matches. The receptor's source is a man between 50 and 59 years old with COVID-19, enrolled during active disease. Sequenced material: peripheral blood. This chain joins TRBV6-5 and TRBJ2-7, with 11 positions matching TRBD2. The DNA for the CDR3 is TGTGCCAGCAGAAACCGACTAGCGGGGTTCTACGAGCAGTACTTC. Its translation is CASRNRLAGFYEQYF.